This TCR beta chain was profiled in a study of siplizumab effects on memory and regulatory T cells. Points from the study as a whole: Poor capture below about 10^-5 frequency left most alloreactive clones unmapped to unstimulated subsets. Significant reduction of alloreactive sequences traceable to unstimulated CD4+ memory cells was observed with siplizumab. Naive T cells looked more diverse than memory cells, and they looked like major contributors to the alloresponse.

Sequencing used immunoSEQ multiplex PCR; TCRdb keeps in-frame clones, though not all of them. Here the sample spans fewer than 120,000 clones, roughly 89% being singletons. In the case of this clone: Its antigen remains unidentified.

Germline loops: CDR1 MGHRA, CDR2 YSYEKL. V lost 4 bases to trimming and J lost 4 bases; unmatched junction nucleotides: 7. The CDR3 consists of 16 residues. The rearrangement uses TRBV4-1 and TRBJ2-3; 11 nucleotides agree with TRBD2. Sequenced sample: CD4+ T cells sorted from blood. This TCR was recovered from a human donor in good health. The CDR3 DNA reads TGCGCCAGCAGCCGCCTGACTAGCGGGAACCCAGATACGCAGTATTTT. Its translation is CASSRLTSGNPDTQYF.